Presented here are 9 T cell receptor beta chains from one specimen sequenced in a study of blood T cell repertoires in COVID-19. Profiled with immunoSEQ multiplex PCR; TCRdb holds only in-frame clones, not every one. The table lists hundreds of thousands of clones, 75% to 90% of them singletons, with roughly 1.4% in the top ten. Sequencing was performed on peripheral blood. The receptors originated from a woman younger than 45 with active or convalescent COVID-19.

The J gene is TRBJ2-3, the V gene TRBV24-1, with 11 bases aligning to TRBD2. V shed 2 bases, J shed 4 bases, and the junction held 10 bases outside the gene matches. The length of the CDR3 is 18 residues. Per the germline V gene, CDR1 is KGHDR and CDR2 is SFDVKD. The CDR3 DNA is TGTGCCACCAGTGATTGGTCGCTACTAGCGGGGGACCCAGATACGCAGTATTTT. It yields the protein CATSDWSLLAGDPDTQYF.

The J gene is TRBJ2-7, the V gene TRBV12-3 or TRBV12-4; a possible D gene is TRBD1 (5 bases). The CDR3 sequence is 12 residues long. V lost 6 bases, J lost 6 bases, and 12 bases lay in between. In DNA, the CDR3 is TGTGCCAGCAGCCTTGCAGGGTCCGAGCAGTACTTC. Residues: CASSLAGSEQYF.

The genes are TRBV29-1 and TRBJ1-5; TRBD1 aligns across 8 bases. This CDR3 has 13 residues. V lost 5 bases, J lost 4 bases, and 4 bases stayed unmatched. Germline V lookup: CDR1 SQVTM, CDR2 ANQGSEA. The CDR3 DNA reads TGCAGCGTTCAGGGGGCGGGGAATCAGCCCCAGCATTTT. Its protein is CSVQGAGNQPQHF.

The CDR3 sequence: CASRGGDTEAFF. In nucleotides, the CDR3 is TGTGCCAGCAGAGGCGGTGACACTGAAGCTTTCTTT. The V and J genes are TRBV25-1 and TRBJ1-1, with D unresolved. Germline CDR1 MGHDK, CDR2 SYGVNS. The CDR3 runs 12 residues. Trimming removed 6 bases at V and 3 bases at J, with 8 bases between.

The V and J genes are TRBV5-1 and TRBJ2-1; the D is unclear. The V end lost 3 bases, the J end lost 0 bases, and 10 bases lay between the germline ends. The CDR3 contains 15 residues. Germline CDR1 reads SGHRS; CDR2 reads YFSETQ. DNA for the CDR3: TGCGCCAGCAGCTCCAGATTGAACTCCTACAATGAGCAGTTCTTC. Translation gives CASSSRLNSYNEQFF.

This CDR3 reads CASTSDRPGTGSPLHF. In nucleotides, the CDR3 is TGTGCCAGTACGTCGGACCGGCCCGGGACAGGTTCACCCCTCCACTTT. This chain uses TRBV27 with TRBJ1-6; 8 bases are shared with TRBD1. The trim removed 9 bases at V and 9 bases at J, leaving 16 bases unmatched. The germline gives CDR1 MNHEY, CDR2 SMNVEV (reference sequence). This CDR3 comprises 16 residues.

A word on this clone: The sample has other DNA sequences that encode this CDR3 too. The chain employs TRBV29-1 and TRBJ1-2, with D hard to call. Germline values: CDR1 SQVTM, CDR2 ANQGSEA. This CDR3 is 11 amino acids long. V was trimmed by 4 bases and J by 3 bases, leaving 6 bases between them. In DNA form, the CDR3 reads TGCAGCGTTGGCGGAGACTATGGCTACACCTTC. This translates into CSVGGDYGYTF.

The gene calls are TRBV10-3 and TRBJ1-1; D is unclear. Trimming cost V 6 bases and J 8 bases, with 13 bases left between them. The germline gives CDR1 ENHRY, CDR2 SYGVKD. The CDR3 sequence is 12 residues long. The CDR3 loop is CAIRAGAGEAFF. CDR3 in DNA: TGTGCCATCAGAGCGGGAGCCGGCGAAGCTTTCTTT.

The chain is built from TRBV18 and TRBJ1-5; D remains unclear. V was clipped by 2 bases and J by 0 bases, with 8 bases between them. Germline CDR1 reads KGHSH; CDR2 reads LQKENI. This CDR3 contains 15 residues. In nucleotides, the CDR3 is TGTGCCAGCTCACCAGTCTATATTAGCAATCAGCCCCAGCATTTT. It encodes CASSPVYISNQPQHF. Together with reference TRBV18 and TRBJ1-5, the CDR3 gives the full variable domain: NAGVMQNPRHLVRRRGQEARLRCSPMKGHSHVYWYRQLPEEGLKFMVYLQKENIIDESGMPKERFSAEFPKEGPSILRIQQVVRGDSAAYFCASSPVYISNQPQHFGDGTRLSIL.